These 9 T cell receptor beta chains came from one sample sequenced in a study of blood T cell repertoires in COVID-19 (dated by TCRdb to the early 2020s). The library was built by means of the immunoSEQ multiplex PCR assay. TCRdb mirrors the immuneACCESS table, restricted to in-frame sequences. Some clones are absent from its copies; in checked studies, under half trace to an unresolved V gene, and the reason for the others is unknown. Recorded for this sample are a few hundred thousand clones; around 88% of them occurred a single time. In total, the top ten clones hold 1.5% to 2% of the sample. The specimen sequenced was peripheral blood. Receptor source: a man younger than 40 with active or convalescent COVID-19.

Comments on this clone: This CDR3 is also generated by other DNA sequences in the sample. The chain uses TRBV29-1 and TRBJ1-1, with 7 bases identical to TRBD1. V lost 5 bases, J lost 0 bases, and 3 bases stayed unmatched. The CDR3 is 13 residues long. From germline, CDR1 is SQVTM and CDR2 ANQGSEA. Here the CDR3 DNA reads TGCAGCGTTCGGACAGGAATGAACACTGAAGCTTTCTTT. Translating it yields CSVRTGMNTEAFF.

V is TRBV5-5 and J is TRBJ2-5; possibly TRBD2 for D (6 bases). CDR3 length: 14 residues. Trimming removed 6 bases from V and 3 bases from J, with 15 bases in between. The V gene's germline CDR1 is SGHKS and CDR2 YYEKEE (reference sequence). CDR3 protein: CASNLRGREETQYF. CDR3 DNA: TGTGCCAGCAACCTGCGGGGCAGGGAAGAGACCCAGTACTTC.

The rearrangement links TRBV7-9 to TRBJ1-2, with 12 positions matching TRBD1. Germline V lookup: CDR1 SEHNR, CDR2 FQNEAQ (reference sequence). J gave up 4 bases and V 1 base, and 13 bases lay outside the gene matches. The CDR3 length is 19 residues. The CDR3 sequence is CASSLGAGTGGEFGYGYTF. DNA for the CDR3: TGTGCCAGCAGCTTAGGGGCCGGGACAGGGGGCGAATTCGGCTATGGCTACACCTTC.

The genes are TRBV5-8 and TRBJ2-2, with 8 bases matching TRBD2. The V segment lost 2 bases and the J segment 6 bases; nucleotides outside the gene matches: 12. The CDR3 consists of 17 residues. From germline, CDR1 is SGHTS and CDR2 YDEGEE. The CDR3 here is CASSLLFTSGRPGELFF. CDR3 nucleotide sequence: TGTGCCAGCAGCTTATTATTTACTAGCGGCCGTCCCGGGGAGCTGTTTTTT. The full variable domain, in which reference TRBV5-8 and TRBJ2-2 provide the parts outside the CDR3, is EAGVTQSPTHLIKTRGQQATLRCSPISGHTSVYWYQQALGLGLQFLLWYDEGEERNRGNFPPRFSGRQFPNYSSELNVNALELEDSALYLCASSLLFTSGRPGELFFGEGSRLTVL.

The table lists this clone with a count of one. This likely came from a read error, as a far larger clone is one base away. The CDR3 sequence is CASSSGVNQPQHF. CDR3 in DNA: TGTGCCAGCAGCTCAGGGGTCAATCAGCCCCAGCATTTT. V is TRBV5-4 and J is TRBJ1-5; D possibly corresponds to TRBD1 (6 bases). Looked up from germline, CDR1 is SGHNT and CDR2 is YYREEE (reference sequence). The ends were cut back, 3 bases at V and 3 bases at J, with 7 bases in the middle. The CDR3 runs 13 residues.

The V call is TRBV7-2, the J call TRBJ2-2; 10 nucleotides align to TRBD2. Germline V gene lookup returns CDR1 SGHTA and CDR2 FQGNSA. This CDR3 is 18 amino acids long. Unmatched junction bases numbered 18, after V lost 5 bases and J lost 9 bases. CDR3 nucleotide sequence: TGTGCCAGCAGCCCCCGGGGTAGCGGGGGGCCAACCCACCGGGAGCTGTTTTTT. Protein sequence: CASSPRGSGGPTHRELFF. Full variable domain (remainder filled in from reference TRBV7-2 and TRBJ2-2): GAGVSQSPSNKVTEKGKDVELRCDPISGHTALYWYRQSLGQGLEFLIYFQGNSAPDKSGLPSDRFSAERTGGSVSTLTIQRTQQEDSAVYLCASSPRGSGGPTHRELFFGEGSRLTVL.

The gene calls are TRBV5-8 and TRBJ2-3; 14 bases fit TRBD2. The V gene end was trimmed by 0 bases and the J gene end by 4 bases; junction bases not matched to a gene: 7. CDR3 length equals 18 residues. The germline V gene has CDR1 SGHTS and CDR2 YDEGEE. DNA of the CDR3: TGTGCCAGCAGCTTGGGAGTGACTAGCGGGGGGGCCCCAGATACGCAGTATTTT. It translates to CASSLGVTSGGAPDTQYF.

The chain uses TRBV19 and TRBJ1-6; 10 nucleotides align to TRBD1. CDR1 is LNHDA and CDR2 is SQIVND in the germline V gene (reference sequence). The J segment lost 7 bases and the V segment lost 2 bases, leaving 2 bases of the junction unmatched. This CDR3 contains 15 residues. CDR3 in amino acids: CASSIRGQGNSPLHF. The CDR3 coding sequence is TGTGCCAGTAGTATACGGGGACAGGGGAATTCACCCCTCCACTTT.

The V call is TRBV25-1, the J call TRBJ1-1, with a weak D call TRBD1 (5 bases). Germline V gives CDR1 MGHDK, CDR2 SYGVNS. V lost 4 bases and J 4 bases, leaving 16 bases between the germline ends. The CDR3 totals 15 residues. Written as DNA, the CDR3 is TGTGCCAGCAGTGGGGCAGGGTGGTTGGGCACTGAAGCTTTCTTT. Protein sequence: CASSGAGWLGTEAFF.